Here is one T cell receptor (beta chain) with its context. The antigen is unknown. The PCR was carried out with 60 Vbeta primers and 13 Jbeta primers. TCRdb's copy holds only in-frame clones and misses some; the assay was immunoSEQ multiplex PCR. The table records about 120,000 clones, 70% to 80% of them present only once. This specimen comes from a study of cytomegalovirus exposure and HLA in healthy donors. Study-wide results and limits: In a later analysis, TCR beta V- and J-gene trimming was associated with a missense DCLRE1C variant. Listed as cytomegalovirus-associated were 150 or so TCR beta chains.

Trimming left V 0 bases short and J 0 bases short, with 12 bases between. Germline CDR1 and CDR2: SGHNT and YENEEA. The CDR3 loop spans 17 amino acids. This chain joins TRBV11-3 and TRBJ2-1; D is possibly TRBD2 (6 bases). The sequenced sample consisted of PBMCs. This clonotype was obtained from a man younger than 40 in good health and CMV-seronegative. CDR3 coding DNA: TGTGCCAGCAGCTTAGAGGGGGGAGGCCACTCCTACAATGAGCAGTTCTTC. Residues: CASSLEGGGHSYNEQFF.